Listed below are T cell receptor beta chains from one sample, sequenced in a study of cytomegalovirus exposure and HLA in healthy donors. The data were produced by immunoSEQ multiplex PCR, yet TCRdb's version contains in-frame clones alone and is incomplete. The sample contains under 150,000 clones, 70% to 90% of which appear only once. The specimen sequenced was PBMCs. The receptor set was obtained from a woman under 30 in good health and CMV-seropositive. Both conserved end residues are part of each CDR3. D genes are given only for firm matches. The size of a clone is reported for some rows only, either as once, few or many, or as a class for expanded clones.

J gene | V gene | clone size | D gene | CDR3 protein | CDR3 DNA
TRBJ2-5 | TRBV5-4 | - | TRBD2 | CASSFGGEETQYF | TGTGCCAGCAGCTTTGGGGGGGAGGAGACCCAGTACTTC
TRBJ2-2 | TRBV5-1 | once | - | CASTPRSDRRNTGELFF | TGCGCCAGCACCCCTCGGTCAGACAGGCGAAACACCGGGGAGCTGTTTTTT
TRBJ2-7 | TRBV9 | - | TRBD1 | CASSLRTGHEQYF | TGTGCCAGCAGCCTACGGACAGGGCACGAGCAGTACTTC
TRBJ2-5 | TRBV10-3 | - | TRBD2 | CAISEPNPGLAGQETQYF | TGTGCCATCAGTGAGCCGAACCCGGGACTAGCGGGGCAAGAGACCCAGTACTTC
TRBJ2-1 | TRBV10-3 | - | TRBD2 | CAIREAGGSISYNEQFF | TGTGCCATCAGGGAGGCGGGAGGGTCAATCTCCTACAATGAGCAGTTCTTC
TRBJ1-5 | TRBV27 | - | - | CASSPQGFNQPQHF | TGTGCCAGCTCCCCGCAGGGGTTCAATCAGCCCCAGCATTTT
TRBJ2-5 | TRBV5-4 | - | TRBD1 | CASSLSGTGVFGETQYF | TGTGCCAGCAGCCTTTCCGGGACAGGGGTCTTTGGAGAGACCCAGTACTTC
TRBJ1-2 | TRBV13 | - | - | CASSQTKNSHGYTF | TGTGCCAGCAGCCAAACCAAGAACAGCCATGGCTACACCTTC
TRBJ2-7 | TRBV30 | - | - | CAWSGSQGYEQYF | TGTGCCTGGAGCGGATCTCAGGGTTACGAGCAGTACTTC
TRBJ1-1 | TRBV6-5 | - | - | CASRVRGGYTEAFF | TGTGCCAGCAGAGTAAGGGGAGGGTATACTGAAGCTTTCTTT
TRBJ2-3 | TRBV6-5 | - | TRBD1 | CASRQGARDTQYF | TGTGCCAGCCGACAGGGGGCCAGAGATACGCAGTATTTT
TRBJ1-5 | TRBV19 | - | - | CASKSQGVGPQHF | TGTGCCAGTAAATCTCAGGGCGTTGGGCCCCAGCATTTT
TRBJ1-3 | TRBV7-2 | once | - | CASSVQGPHSGNTIYF | TGTGCCAGCAGCGTCCAGGGCCCCCACTCTGGAAACACCATATATTTT
TRBJ1-1 | TRBV2 | - | - | CASSGRGNTEAFF | TGTGCCAGCAGTGGAAGGGGGAACACTGAAGCTTTCTTT
TRBJ2-5 | TRBV7-9 | once | - | CASSPAQRETQYF | TGTGCCAGCAGCCCAGCCCAGCGGGAGACCCAGTACTTC
TRBJ1-2 | TRBV5-1 | - | TRBD1 | CASSPRQGTLYGYTF | TGCGCCAGCAGCCCTAGACAGGGGACCCTCTATGGCTACACCTTC
TRBJ2-3 | TRBV9 | - | TRBD2 | CASSLAGETDTQYF | TGTGCCAGCAGTCTAGCGGGAGAGACAGATACGCAGTATTTT
TRBJ1-2 | TRBV5-1 | few | TRBD1 | CASSASSGTGEDGYTF | TGCGCCAGCAGCGCCTCCTCCGGGACAGGGGAGGATGGCTACACCTTC
TRBJ1-1 | TRBV6-6 | once | - | CASSTGLGNTEAFF | TGTGCCAGCAGTACGGGACTCGGGAACACTGAAGCTTTCTTT
TRBJ1-1 | TRBV5-1 | - | - | CASSLARNLPHTEAFF | TGCGCCAGCAGCTTGGCCAGGAATCTACCCCACACTGAAGCTTTCTTT
TRBJ1-1 | TRBV2 | - | - | CASSEGRGGTEAFF | TGTGCCAGCAGTGAAGGGCGGGGGGGAACTGAAGCTTTCTTT
TRBJ2-2 | TRBV15 | - | - | CATSRDLAPGELFF | TGTGCCACCAGCAGAGATCTAGCGCCCGGGGAGCTGTTTTTT
TRBJ2-6 | TRBV6-5 | once | - | CASSYLGHLNVLTF | TGTGCCAGCAGTTACCTCGGACATCTCAACGTCCTGACTTTC
TRBJ1-5 | TRBV23-1 | - | TRBD1 | CASSPPGQGVINQPQHF | TGCGCCAGCAGTCCTCCAGGACAGGGGGTGATCAATCAGCCCCAGCATTTT
TRBJ1-2 | TRBV7-2 | - | - | CASSQELQAIYGYTF | TGCGCCAGCAGCCAAGAATTACAGGCCATCTATGGCTACACCTTC
TRBJ1-5 | TRBV19 | - | TRBD1 | CASSADRDAGQPQHF | TGTGCCAGTAGTGCGGACAGGGATGCAGGCCAGCCCCAGCATTTT
TRBJ1-1 | TRBV27 | - | TRBD1 | CASSPDRVNTEAFF | TGTGCCAGCAGCCCAGACAGGGTGAACACTGAAGCTTTCTTT
TRBJ1-5 | TRBV18 | - | - | CASSPEGRSNQPQHF | TGTGCCAGCTCACCGGAGGGACGGAGCAATCAGCCCCAGCATTTT